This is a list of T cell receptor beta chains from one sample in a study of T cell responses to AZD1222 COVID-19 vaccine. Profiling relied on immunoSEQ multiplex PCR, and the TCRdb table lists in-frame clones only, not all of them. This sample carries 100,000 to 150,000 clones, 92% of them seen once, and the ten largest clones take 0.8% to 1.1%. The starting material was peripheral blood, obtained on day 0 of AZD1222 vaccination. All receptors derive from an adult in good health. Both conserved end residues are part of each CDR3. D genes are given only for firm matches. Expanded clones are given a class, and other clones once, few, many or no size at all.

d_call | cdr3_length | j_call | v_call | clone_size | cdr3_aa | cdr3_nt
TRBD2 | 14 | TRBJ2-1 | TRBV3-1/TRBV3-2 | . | CASSRLAEYNEQFF | TGTGCCAGCAGCCGACTAGCGGAATACAATGAGCAGTTCTTC
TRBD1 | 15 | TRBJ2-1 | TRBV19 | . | CASSRTGGIYNEQFF | TGTGCCAGTAGTAGGACAGGGGGCATCTACAATGAGCAGTTCTTC
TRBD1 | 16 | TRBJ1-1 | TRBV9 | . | CASSVGGQGLITEAFF | TGTGCCAGCAGCGTCGGTGGACAGGGCTTGATCACTGAAGCTTTCTTT
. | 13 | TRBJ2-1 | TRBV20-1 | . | CSASPSSYNEQFF | TGCAGTGCTAGTCCTAGCTCCTACAATGAGCAGTTCTTC
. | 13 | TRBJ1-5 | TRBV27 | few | CASSLSGVQPQHF | TGTGCCAGCAGTTTATCGGGAGTTCAGCCCCAGCATTTT
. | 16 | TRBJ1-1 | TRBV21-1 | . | CASSITNGGLDTEAFF | TGTGCCAGCAGCATAACGAATGGGGGGCTCGACACTGAAGCTTTCTTT
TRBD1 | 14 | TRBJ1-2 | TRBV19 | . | CASRRAGGGYGYTF | TGTGCCAGTAGGAGGGCAGGGGGCGGCTATGGCTACACCTTC
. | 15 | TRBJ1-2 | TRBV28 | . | CASSFPPGKGYGYTF | TGTGCCAGCAGTTTTCCCCCAGGGAAGGGCTATGGCTACACCTTC
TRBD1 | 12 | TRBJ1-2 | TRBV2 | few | CASLGQNYGYTF | TGTGCCAGCCTGGGACAGAATTATGGCTACACCTTC
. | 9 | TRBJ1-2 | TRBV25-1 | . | CARGYGYTF | TGTGCCAGGGGCTATGGCTACACCTTC
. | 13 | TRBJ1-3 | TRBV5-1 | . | CASGTAGGNTIYF | TGCGCCAGCGGGACCGCCGGGGGAAACACCATATATTTT
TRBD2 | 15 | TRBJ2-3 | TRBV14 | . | CASSQGLAGEDTQYF | TGTGCCAGCAGCCAGGGACTAGCGGGAGAAGATACGCAGTATTTT
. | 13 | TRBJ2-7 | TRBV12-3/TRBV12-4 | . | CASSLSLADEQYF | TGTGCCAGCAGTTTATCACTCGCTGACGAGCAGTACTTC
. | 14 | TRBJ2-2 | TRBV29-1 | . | CSVGVVPNTGELFF | TGCAGCGTTGGCGTGGTACCGAACACCGGGGAGCTGTTTTTT
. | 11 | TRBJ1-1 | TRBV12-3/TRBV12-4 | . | CASNRGGIAFF | TGTGCCAGCAACCGGGGGGGGATAGCTTTCTTT
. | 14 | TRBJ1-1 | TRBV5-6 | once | CASSLATTGGEAFF | TGTGCCAGCAGCCTGGCTACCACCGGGGGCGAAGCTTTCTTT
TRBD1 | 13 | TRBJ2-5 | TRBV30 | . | CAWSVQGPETQYF | TGTGCCTGGAGTGTACAGGGGCCGGAGACCCAGTACTTC
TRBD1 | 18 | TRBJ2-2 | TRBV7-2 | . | CASSPQRQGPPYTGELFF | TGTGCCAGCAGCCCTCAGCGACAGGGGCCGCCTTACACCGGGGAGCTGTTTTTT
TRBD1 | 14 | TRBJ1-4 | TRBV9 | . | CASRSDRGQKKLFF | TGTGCCAGCAGATCCGACAGGGGGCAAAAGAAACTGTTTTTT
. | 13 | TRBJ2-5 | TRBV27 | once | CASSVGLVTTQYF | TGTGCCAGCAGTGTGGGGCTGGTTACGACCCAGTACTTC
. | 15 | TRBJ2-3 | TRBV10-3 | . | CAISDGSYSTDTQYF | TGTGCCATCAGTGATGGATCCTATAGCACAGATACGCAGTATTTT
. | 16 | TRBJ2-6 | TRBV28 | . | CASSLVRHSGANVLTF | TGTGCCAGCAGTTTAGTTCGGCACTCTGGGGCCAACGTCCTGACTTTC
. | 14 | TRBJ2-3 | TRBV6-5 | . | CASKVAILSATQYF | TGTGCCAGCAAGGTGGCGATTTTGTCGGCTACGCAGTATTTT
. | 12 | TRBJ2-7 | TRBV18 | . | CASSQDSYEQYF | TGTGCCAGCTCACAGGACTCCTACGAGCAGTACTTC
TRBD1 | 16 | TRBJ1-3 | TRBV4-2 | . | CASSQGGQGAVNTIYF | TGTGCCAGCAGCCAAGGGGGACAGGGCGCAGTAAACACCATATATTTT
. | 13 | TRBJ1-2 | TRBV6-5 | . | CASSTVSHDGYTF | TGTGCCAGCAGTACCGTCAGCCATGATGGCTACACCTTC
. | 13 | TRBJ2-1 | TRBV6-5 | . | CASSYRLQFEQFF | TGTGCCAGCAGTTACCGATTGCAGTTTGAGCAGTTCTTC
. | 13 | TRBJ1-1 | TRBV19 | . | CASRNLMNTEAFF | TGTGCCAGCCGTAACCTAATGAACACTGAAGCTTTCTTT
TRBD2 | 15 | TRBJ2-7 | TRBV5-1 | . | CASSLVGTSGYEQYF | TGCGCCAGCAGCTTGGTGGGGACTAGCGGCTACGAGCAGTACTTC
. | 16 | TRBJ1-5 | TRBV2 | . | CASGGGASRGNQPQHF | TGTGCCAGTGGAGGGGGGGCATCTCGGGGCAATCAGCCCCAGCATTTT
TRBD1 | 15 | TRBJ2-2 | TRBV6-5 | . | CAGVADRAGTGELFF | TGTGCCGGGGTCGCGGACAGGGCGGGCACCGGGGAGCTGTTTTTT
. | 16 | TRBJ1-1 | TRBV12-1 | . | CASSPQGREMNTEAFF | TGTGCCAGCAGCCCTCAGGGTCGAGAAATGAACACTGAAGCTTTCTTT
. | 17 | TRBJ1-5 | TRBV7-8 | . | CASSLIGEQYSNQPQHF | TGTGCCAGCAGCTTAATCGGGGAACAGTATAGCAATCAGCCCCAGCATTTT
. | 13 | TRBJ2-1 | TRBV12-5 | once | CASGLVHNNEQFF | TGTGCTAGTGGTTTGGTACACAACAATGAGCAGTTCTTC
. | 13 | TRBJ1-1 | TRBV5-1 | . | CASSSGGDTEAFF | TGCGCCAGCAGCTCTGGTGGGGACACTGAAGCTTTCTTT
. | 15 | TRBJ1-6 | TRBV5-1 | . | CASSFNPSGDSPLHF | TGCGCCAGCAGCTTTAATCCCAGCGGGGATTCACCCCTCCACTTT
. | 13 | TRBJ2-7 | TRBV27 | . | CASRGTVSYEQYF | TGTGCCAGCAGAGGGACTGTCTCCTACGAGCAGTACTTC
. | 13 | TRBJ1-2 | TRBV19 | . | CASSEGLNYGYTF | TGTGCCAGTAGTGAGGGCCTCAACTATGGCTACACCTTC
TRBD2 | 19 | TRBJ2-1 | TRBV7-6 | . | CASSLQLAGVSSSYNEQFF | TGTGCCAGCAGCTTACAACTAGCGGGAGTGTCAAGCTCCTACAATGAGCAGTTCTTC
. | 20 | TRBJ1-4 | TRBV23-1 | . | CASSQSKRGGERATNEKLFF | TGCGCCAGCAGTCAATCAAAGAGGGGAGGGGAGCGTGCAACTAATGAAAAACTGTTTTTT
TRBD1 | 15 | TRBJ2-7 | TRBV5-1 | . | CASSLGTATLYEQYF | TGCGCCAGCAGCCTCGGGACAGCCACTCTATACGAGCAGTACTTC
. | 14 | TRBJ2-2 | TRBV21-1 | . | CASSKLEYTGELFF | TGTGCCAGCAGCAAATTGGAGTACACCGGGGAGCTGTTTTTT
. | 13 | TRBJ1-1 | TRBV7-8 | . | CASSLPGESEAFF | TGTGCCAGCAGCTTGCCGGGGGAGTCTGAAGCTTTCTTT
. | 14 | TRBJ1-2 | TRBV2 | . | CASSTQGQDYGYTF | TGTGCCAGCAGTACTCAGGGGCAAGACTATGGCTACACCTTC
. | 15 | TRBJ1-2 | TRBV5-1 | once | CASSLGKGPGYGYTF | TGCGCCAGCAGCTTGGGAAAGGGCCCTGGCTATGGCTACACCTTC
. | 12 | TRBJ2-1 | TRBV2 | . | CASRLQVNEQFF | TGTGCCAGCAGGCTACAGGTGAATGAGCAGTTCTTC
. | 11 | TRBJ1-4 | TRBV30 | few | CAWSIREKLFF | TGTGCCTGGAGCATCCGTGAAAAACTGTTTTTT
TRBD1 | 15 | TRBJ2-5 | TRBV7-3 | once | CASSLMGTDQETQYF | TGTGCCAGCAGCTTAATGGGGACAGACCAAGAGACCCAGTACTTC